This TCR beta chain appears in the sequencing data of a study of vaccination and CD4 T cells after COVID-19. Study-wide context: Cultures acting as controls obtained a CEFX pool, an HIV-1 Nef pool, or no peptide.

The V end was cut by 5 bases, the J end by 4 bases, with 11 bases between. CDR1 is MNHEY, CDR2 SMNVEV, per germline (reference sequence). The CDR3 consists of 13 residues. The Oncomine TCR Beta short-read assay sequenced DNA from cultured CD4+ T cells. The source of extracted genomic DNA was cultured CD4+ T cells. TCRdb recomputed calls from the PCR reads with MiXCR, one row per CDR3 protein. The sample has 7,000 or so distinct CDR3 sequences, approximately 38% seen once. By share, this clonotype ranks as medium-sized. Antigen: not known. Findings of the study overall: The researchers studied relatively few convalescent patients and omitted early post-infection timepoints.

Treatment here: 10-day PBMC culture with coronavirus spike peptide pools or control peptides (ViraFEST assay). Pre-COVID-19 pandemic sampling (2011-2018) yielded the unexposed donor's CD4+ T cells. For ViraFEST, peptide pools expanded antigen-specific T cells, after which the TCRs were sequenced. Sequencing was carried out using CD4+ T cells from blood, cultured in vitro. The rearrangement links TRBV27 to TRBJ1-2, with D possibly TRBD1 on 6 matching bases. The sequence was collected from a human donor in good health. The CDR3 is CASSRAGVYGYTF. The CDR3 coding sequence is TGTGCCAGCAGTCGTGCAGGGGTCTATGGCTACACCTTC.